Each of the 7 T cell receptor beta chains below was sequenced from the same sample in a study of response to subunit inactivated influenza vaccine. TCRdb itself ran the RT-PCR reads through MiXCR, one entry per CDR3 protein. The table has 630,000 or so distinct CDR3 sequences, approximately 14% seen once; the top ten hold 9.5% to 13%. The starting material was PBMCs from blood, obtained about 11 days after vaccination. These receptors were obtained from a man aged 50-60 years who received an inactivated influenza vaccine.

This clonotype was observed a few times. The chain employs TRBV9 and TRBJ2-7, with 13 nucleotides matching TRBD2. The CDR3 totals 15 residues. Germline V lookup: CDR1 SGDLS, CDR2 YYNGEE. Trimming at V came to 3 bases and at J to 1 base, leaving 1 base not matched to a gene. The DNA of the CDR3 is TGTGCCAGCAGCGAACTAGCGGGGGGGTCCTACGAGCAGTACTTC. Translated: CASSELAGGSYEQYF.

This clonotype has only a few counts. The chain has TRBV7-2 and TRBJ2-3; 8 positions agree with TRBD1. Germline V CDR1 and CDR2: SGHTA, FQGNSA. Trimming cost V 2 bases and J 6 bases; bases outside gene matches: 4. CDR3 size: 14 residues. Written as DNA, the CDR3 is TGTGCCAGCAGCTTAAACAGGGGGGTGGATACGCAGTATTTT. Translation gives CASSLNRGVDTQYF.

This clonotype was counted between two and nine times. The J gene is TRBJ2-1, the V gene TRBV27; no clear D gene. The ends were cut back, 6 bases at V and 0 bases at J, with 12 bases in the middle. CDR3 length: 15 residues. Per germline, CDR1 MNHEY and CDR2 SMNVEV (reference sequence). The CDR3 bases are TGTGCCAGCAGAGAGGACGTCAGCTCCTACAATGAGCAGTTCTTC. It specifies CASREDVSSYNEQFF.

CDR3 residues: CASSLARDGDTQYF. CDR3 nucleotides: TGCGCCAGCAGCTTGGCCAGGGATGGTGATACGCAGTATTTT. This sequence joins TRBV5-1 and TRBJ2-3; D may be TRBD1 (5 bases). Trimming cost V 0 bases and J 6 bases, with 11 bases left between them. Germline CDR1 reads SGHRS; CDR2 reads YFSETQ. The CDR3 loop spans 14 amino acids.

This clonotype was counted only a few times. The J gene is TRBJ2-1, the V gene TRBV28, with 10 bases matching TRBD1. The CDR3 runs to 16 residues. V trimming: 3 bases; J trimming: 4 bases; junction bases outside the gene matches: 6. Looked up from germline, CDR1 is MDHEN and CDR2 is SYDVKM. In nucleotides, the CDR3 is TGTGCCAGCAGTTTGGCGGGACAGGGGTTGTACAATGAGCAGTTCTTC. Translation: CASSLAGQGLYNEQFF. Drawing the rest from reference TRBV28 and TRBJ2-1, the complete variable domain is DVKVTQSSRYLVKRTGEKVFLECVQDMDHENMFWYRQDPGLGLRLIYFSYDVKMKEKGDIPEGYSVSREKKERFSLILESASTNQTSMYLCASSLAGQGLYNEQFFGPGTRLTVL.

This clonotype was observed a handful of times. The CDR3 DNA is TGCAGTGCTAGATTGGACAGGGTCCATGGCTACACCTTC. It yields the protein CSARLDRVHGYTF. The chain employs TRBV20-1 and TRBJ1-2; 8 nucleotides align to TRBD1. J gave up 6 bases and V 2 bases, and 5 bases lay outside the gene matches. The CDR3 is 13 amino acids. Germline-derived CDR1 and CDR2 are DFQATT and SNEGSKA (reference sequence).

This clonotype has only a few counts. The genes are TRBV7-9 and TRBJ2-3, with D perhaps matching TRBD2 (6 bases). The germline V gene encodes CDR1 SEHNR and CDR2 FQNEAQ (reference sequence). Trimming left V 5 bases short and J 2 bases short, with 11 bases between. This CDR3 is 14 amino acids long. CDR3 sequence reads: CASSVGGTTDTQYF. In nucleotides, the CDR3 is TGTGCCAGCAGCGTAGGCGGGACCACAGATACGCAGTATTTT.